Below are 31 T cell receptor beta chains sequenced from a single sample in a study of T cell responses to AZD1222 COVID-19 vaccine. The repertoire was sequenced with immunoSEQ multiplex PCR; TCRdb's copy has only in-frame clones and lacks some. The profile covers over 110,000 clones, with approximately 87% appearing a single time and roughly 1.7% taken by the ten largest. The source was peripheral blood, collected 28 days after the second AZD1222 dose. Every receptor here comes from an adult who received the AZD1222 COVID-19 vaccine.

The V and J genes are TRBV9 and TRBJ1-6; unclear D gene. The germline V gene encodes CDR1 SGDLS and CDR2 YYNGEE. V was cut by 0 bases and J by 6 bases, with 10 bases left in between. The CDR3 contains 15 residues. The CDR3 sequence: CASSVEGRINSPLHF. For the CDR3, the DNA is TGTGCCAGCAGCGTAGAAGGCAGGATTAATTCACCCCTCCACTTT.

This clone showed up just a few times. This chain links TRBV30 with TRBJ2-1, with 8 bases identical to TRBD2. Germline V gives CDR1 GTSNPN, CDR2 SVGIG (reference sequence). The CDR3 length is 15 residues. The V segment lost 0 bases and the J segment 4 bases; nucleotides outside the gene matches: 5. CDR3 bases: TGTGCCTGGAGTGTAGGTAGCGGGATTTACAATGAGCAGTTCTTC. Amino acids: CAWSVGSGIYNEQFF. Looking up the rest from reference TRBV30 and TRBJ2-1 gives the full variable domain: SQTIHQWPATLVQPVGSPLSLECTVEGTSNPNLYWYRQAAGRGLQLLFYSVGIGQISSEVPQNLSASRPQDRQFILSSKKLLLSDSGFYLCAWSVGSGIYNEQFFGPGTRLTVL.

The genes are TRBV4-3 and TRBJ1-1; D unclear. V lost 0 bases to trimming and J lost 7 bases, with 15 bases between them. Germline loops: CDR1 LGHNA, CDR2 YSLEER. The CDR3 has 15 residues. CDR3 coding DNA: TGCGCCAGCAGCCAAGACAGGACTAGTCCAAGTGAAGCTTTCTTT. As protein: CASSQDRTSPSEAFF.

V gene TRBV7-3 combines with J gene TRBJ1-1, with 8 bases matching TRBD1. This CDR3 region has 14 residues. From germline, CDR1 is SGHTA and CDR2 FQGTGA. The V segment lost 4 bases and the J segment 4 bases; nucleotides outside the gene matches: 5. The CDR3 is CASSWTGRVTEAFF. The DNA of the CDR3 is TGTGCCAGCAGCTGGACAGGGAGGGTCACTGAAGCTTTCTTT.

This clone has just one count. This chain joins TRBV7-9 and TRBJ2-5; tentative D call: TRBD1 (6 bases). V lost 5 bases, J lost 2 bases, and 15 bases lay in between. The germline CDR1 and CDR2 sequences are SEHNR and FQNEAQ (reference sequence). The CDR3 extends over 15 amino acids. CDR3 in DNA: TGTGCCAGCAGCCAGGGGTCAGGAGGACAAGAGACCCAGTACTTC. It encodes CASSQGSGGQETQYF.

The V gene is TRBV12-3 or TRBV12-4, the J gene TRBJ1-2; D ambiguous. The V gene lost 4 bases and the J gene lost 1 base, with 4 bases spanning the gap. This CDR3 contains 12 residues. CDR3 nucleotides: TGTGCCAGCAGTTACAATAACTATGGCTACACCTTC. Translated: CASSYNNYGYTF.

V usage is TRBV2 and J usage is TRBJ1-4; D is unclear. The CDR3 totals 15 residues. CDR1 SNHLY and CDR2 FYNNEI come from the germline V gene. V gave up 6 bases and J gave up 0 bases, with 11 bases separating them. The CDR3 reads CASRASGTTNEKLFF. The CDR3 DNA reads as TGTGCCAGCAGGGCCTCGGGAACAACTAATGAAAAACTGTTTTTT. Together with reference TRBV2 and TRBJ1-4, the CDR3 gives the full variable domain: EPEVTQTPSHQVTQMGQEVILRCVPISNHLYFYWYRQILGQKVEFLVSFYNNEISEKSEIFDDQFSVERPDGSNFTLKIRSTKLEDSAMYFCASRASGTTNEKLFFGSGTQLSVL.

This clone has only one observation. The V gene is TRBV19, the J gene TRBJ1-2; D is undetermined. V was clipped by 6 bases and J by 8 bases, with 13 bases between them. The CDR3 spans 12 residues. Looked up from germline, CDR1 is LNHDA and CDR2 is SQIVND (reference sequence). CDR3 in amino acids: CASSQWATGYTF. The CDR3 DNA follows: TGTGCCAGTAGCCAGTGGGCAACAGGCTACACCTTC.

The gene calls are TRBV12-2 and TRBJ2-7. TRBV12-2 is an annotated pseudogene. CDR3 length equals 15 residues. As DNA, the CDR3 is TGTGCAAGTCGCTTAGATAGAGTCAGCTCCTACGAGCAGTACGTC. Residues: CASRLDRVSSYEQYV.

CDR3 DNA: TGTGCCAGCAGTAAGACTAGCGGGAGGGGGTTCTACGAGCAGTACTTC. It specifies CASSKTSGRGFYEQYF. The chain couples TRBV3-1 (or the pseudogene TRBV3-2) to TRBJ2-7; the match to TRBD2 covers 14 bases. CDR1 is LGHDT and CDR2 is YNNKEL in the germline V gene (reference sequence). The V segment lost 6 bases and the J segment 3 bases; nucleotides outside the gene matches: 7. The CDR3 length is 16 residues.

The V call is TRBV6-5, the J call TRBJ2-4; no reliable D call. This CDR3 is 13 amino acids long. The germline gives CDR1 MNHEY, CDR2 SVGAGI. The V end was cut by 10 bases, the J end by 1 base, with 11 bases between. The CDR3 is CATTTVAKNIQYF. The CDR3 DNA reads as TGTGCCACCACTACGGTCGCCAAAAACATTCAGTACTTC.

This clone has just a few counts. The chain recombines TRBV5-1 with TRBJ2-2; D is possibly TRBD1 (5 bases). Germline loops: CDR1 SGHRS, CDR2 YFSETQ. The CDR3 totals 16 residues. V lost 1 base to trimming and J lost 1 base, with 11 bases between them. This CDR3 reads CASSLKSTGNTGELFF. The CDR3 DNA sequence: TGCGCCAGCAGCTTGAAAAGTACAGGGAACACCGGGGAGCTGTTTTTT.

V usage is TRBV11-2 and J usage is TRBJ2-5; 10 bases fit TRBD2. CDR1 and CDR2 (germline): SGHAT, FQNNGV. The trim removed 3 bases at V and 5 bases at J, leaving 6 bases unmatched. The CDR3 consists of 15 residues. The CDR3 DNA follows: TGTGCCAGCAGCTTTAGCGGGGGGATCCCGGAGACCCAGTACTTC. It yields the protein CASSFSGGIPETQYF.

The V call is TRBV18, the J call TRBJ2-1, with TRBD2 matching 11 bases. The CDR3 runs to 16 residues. Germline V gene lookup returns CDR1 KGHSH and CDR2 LQKENI. J gave up 10 bases and V 0 bases, and 8 bases lay outside the gene matches. CDR3: CASSPPGTSGRGEQFF. The CDR3 DNA follows: TGTGCCAGCTCACCACCGGGAACTAGCGGGAGAGGGGAGCAGTTCTTC.

The genes are TRBV2 and TRBJ1-1; D not certain. Germline values: CDR1 SNHLY, CDR2 FYNNEI. The CDR3 spans 11 residues. The V and J ends lost 4 bases and 7 bases respectively, with 7 bases between them. DNA of the CDR3: TGTGCCAGCAGTGTGGTAGGTGAAGCTTTCTTT. It codes for CASSVVGEAFF.

The V and J genes are TRBV12-3 or TRBV12-4 and TRBJ1-2, with 7 bases lining up with TRBD1. V was clipped by 1 base and J by 4 bases; unmatched bases: 0. There are 13 residues in the CDR3. This chain's CDR3 is CASSLGQGYGYTF. The CDR3 DNA sequence: TGTGCCAGCAGTTTAGGACAGGGCTATGGCTACACCTTC.

This clone was seen once. The V and J genes are TRBV5-4 and TRBJ1-2, with D hard to call. Trimming removed 0 bases from V and 0 bases from J, with 6 bases in between. The CDR3 length is 14 residues. Germline V gene lookup returns CDR1 SGHNT and CDR2 YYREEE (reference sequence). This CDR3 is CASSLEVANYGYTF. CDR3 nucleotides: TGTGCCAGCAGCTTGGAGGTAGCTAACTATGGCTACACCTTC.

This rearrangement joins TRBV11-1 to TRBJ1-6; D is undetermined. Germline assignment: CDR1 SGHAT and CDR2 FQDESV (reference sequence). Trimming shortened V by 0 bases and J by 7 bases, and 7 bases separated the two germline ends. CDR3 length: 14 amino acids. CDR3 sequence: CASSLAGGNSPLHF. CDR3 coding DNA: TGTGCCAGCAGCTTAGCTGGCGGGAATTCACCCCTCCACTTT.

The CDR3 DNA follows: TGTGCCAGCAGTGTCAGGGGTAGCAATCAGCCCCAGCATTTT. Translated: CASSVRGSNQPQHF. V usage is TRBV2 and J usage is TRBJ1-5; maybe TRBD1 (6 bases). V was clipped by 4 bases and J by 0 bases, with 7 bases between them. The CDR3 extends over 14 amino acids. Germline-derived CDR1 and CDR2 are SNHLY and FYNNEI.

The CDR3 here is CASSIQDRGTDTQYF. The CDR3, as DNA: TGTGCCAGTAGTATCCAAGACAGAGGCACAGATACGCAGTATTTT. This chain joins TRBV19 and TRBJ2-3; D might be TRBD1 (5 bases). Per germline, CDR1 LNHDA and CDR2 SQIVND (reference sequence). The CDR3 contains 15 residues. Trimming removed 3 bases from V and 1 base from J, with 11 bases in between.

The chain has TRBV6-5 and TRBJ1-1, with 7 bases aligning to TRBD1. This CDR3 spans 15 amino acids. CDR1 and CDR2 (germline): MNHEY, SVGAGI. The V segment lost 6 bases and the J segment 5 bases; nucleotides outside the gene matches: 12. CDR3 DNA sequence: TGTGCCAGCAGCCCGCCGACAGGGCCAGGAACTGAAGCTTTCTTT. This encodes CASSPPTGPGTEAFF.

The V gene is TRBV6-1, the J gene TRBJ2-7; D might be TRBD2 (5 bases). Trimming stripped 7 bases from V and 2 bases from J, with 15 bases between. Per the germline V gene, CDR1 is MNHNS and CDR2 is SASEGT. This CDR3 is built from 14 residues. CDR3 region: CASTPSGAPYEQYF. The DNA for the CDR3 is TGTGCCAGCACCCCCAGCGGAGCGCCCTACGAGCAGTACTTC.

The chain combines TRBV4-2 with TRBJ1-5, with no clear D. Per germline, CDR1 LGHNA and CDR2 YNFKEQ. There are 12 residues in the CDR3. The V end was cut by 3 bases, the J end by 3 bases, with 3 bases between. DNA for the CDR3: TGTGCCAGCAGCCAGGTCAATCAGCCCCAGCATTTT. This translates into CASSQVNQPQHF.

This chain uses TRBV6-1 with TRBJ1-2; D is uncertain. Germline V gene data show CDR1 as MNHNS and CDR2 as SASEGT. V shed 3 bases and J shed 0 bases, with 2 bases lying between them. The CDR3 is made up of 12 amino acids. The CDR3 protein is CASSDTNYGYTF. The CDR3 coding sequence is TGTGCCAGCAGTGACACTAACTATGGCTACACCTTC.

The chain uses TRBV18 and TRBJ1-4, with D possibly matching TRBD1 (5 bases). With 5 bases removed from V and 0 bases from J, the gap between germline ends came to 10 bases. CDR3 length: 15 amino acids. Germline CDR1 is KGHSH and CDR2 is LQKENI. The CDR3 sequence is CASSDTGATNEKLFF. For the CDR3, the DNA is TGTGCCAGCTCAGACACAGGTGCAACTAATGAAAAACTGTTTTTT.

In its sample, this clone was seen once. The rearrangement links TRBV6-1 to TRBJ2-7, with TRBD1 matching over 9 bases. Germline V gene lookup returns CDR1 MNHNS and CDR2 SASEGT. After removal of 3 bases from V and 3 bases from J, the junction contained 6 bases not matched to a gene. This CDR3 has 15 residues. The CDR3 loop is CASSDVRTGVYEQYV. CDR3 nucleotide sequence: TGTGCCAGCAGTGACGTAAGGACAGGGGTCTACGAGCAGTACGTC.

This clone was seen only once. The rearrangement uses TRBV7-9 and TRBJ1-1; D possibly corresponds to TRBD1 (6 bases). Looked up from germline, CDR1 is SEHNR and CDR2 is FQNEAQ (reference sequence). This CDR3 has 15 amino acids. V lost 0 bases, J lost 6 bases, and 14 bases lay in between. The CDR3 sequence is CASSLAQGRSAEAFF. CDR3 nucleotides: TGTGCCAGCAGCTTAGCCCAGGGGCGAAGCGCTGAAGCTTTCTTT.

The chain employs TRBV11-2 and TRBJ1-1; D remains ambiguous. This CDR3 contains 17 residues. V was pared by 1 base and J by 4 bases, with 19 bases between. Germline CDR1 is SGHAT and CDR2 is FQNNGV. CDR3 loop: CASSLGPSRVRGTEAFF. DNA of the CDR3: TGTGCCAGCAGCTTAGGCCCTTCACGTGTGCGCGGCACTGAAGCTTTCTTT.

In this sample, this clone turned up once. V gene TRBV19 combines with J gene TRBJ1-4; D might be TRBD1 (6 bases). The CDR3 totals 16 residues. CDR1 and CDR2 from the germline V gene are LNHDA and SQIVND (reference sequence). The V end lost 6 bases, the J end lost 0 bases, and 14 bases lay between the germline ends. CDR3 nucleotides: TGTGCCAGTAGGCTAGACAGGTCCGCAACTAATGAAAAACTGTTTTTT. It translates to CASRLDRSATNEKLFF. Together with reference TRBV19 and TRBJ1-4, the CDR3 gives the full variable domain: DGGITQSPKYLFRKEGQNVTLSCEQNLNHDAMYWYRQDPGQGLRLIYYSQIVNDFQKGDIAEGYSVSREKKESFPLTVTSAQKNPTAFYLCASRLDRSATNEKLFFGSGTQLSVL.

The chain has TRBV5-1 and TRBJ1-4; 7 positions match TRBD1. V gave up 4 bases and J gave up 1 base; unmatched junction bases: 10. The germline V gene has CDR1 SGHRS and CDR2 YFSETQ. The CDR3 length is 17 residues. CDR3: CASSVTGTAGTNEKLFF. The CDR3 DNA reads TGCGCCAGCAGCGTCACCGGGACAGCTGGAACTAATGAAAAACTGTTTTTT.

The V gene is TRBV5-1, the J gene TRBJ1-5; weak D call: TRBD1 (5 bases). The CDR3 length is 16 residues. Trimming removed 0 bases from V and 1 base from J, with 11 bases in between. Germline lookup yields CDR1 SGHRS and CDR2 YFSETQ. CDR3 region: CASSLDGTLSNQPQHF. The CDR3 coding sequence is TGCGCCAGCAGCTTGGATGGGACTCTAAGCAATCAGCCCCAGCATTTT.